This TCR beta chain was profiled in a study of blood T cell repertoires in COVID-19. The wider study: Samples taken during acute and convalescent COVID-19 were collected in the United States, Italy and Spain. Nucleic acid was either cDNA or gDNA, and it came from T cells, B-cell-depleted T cells, or PBMCs.

Trimming took off 1 base at V and 6 bases at J, with 4 bases between the two ends. Germline V CDR1 and CDR2: LNHDA, SQIVND (reference sequence). There are 11 residues in the CDR3. In the source study's methods: Reference gene primer amplification gave nucleated cell count estimates. The table came from immunoSEQ multiplex PCR; TCRdb's copy has only in-frame clones and leaves some out. The D gene and trimming were derived from the DNA, and the V and J assignments and clone size from that table. Altogether some 150,000 clones are present, approximately 88% being singletons, with the ten largest covering 3% to 4%.

The sequence came from a woman aged 55-69 years who had recovered from COVID-19. V gene TRBV19 combines with J gene TRBJ2-7; D remains unclear. Specimen: peripheral blood. The CDR3: CASSIAGEQYF. CDR3 nucleotides: TGTGCCAGTAGTATAGCCGGCGAGCAGTACTTC.